This T cell receptor (beta chain) was identified during a study of blood T cell repertoires in COVID-19 (dated by TCRdb to the early 2020s). Regarding the study in general: Samples covering the acute and convalescent phases of COVID-19 were provided by collaborators in the United States, Italy and Spain. The repertoires were made available in a free public database intended to serve as a resource for research on the immune response to SARS-CoV-2. The samples were drawn from two sources: the first 160 participants of the ongoing ImmuneRACE study, and 1,000 to 1,500 subjects contributed by 6 global collaborators. Sample metadata almost always included a de-identified subject ID, COVID-19 status, age in years and sex. Subjects who had been exposed to COVID-19, were actively infected with it, or had recovered from it provided the deeply sampled blood TCRbeta repertoires that made up the dataset. The material from the prospective study consisted of cDNA or gDNA derived from T cells, B-cell-depleted T cells, or PBMCs. Where HLA class I and class II types were available, the types were taken from metadata supplied by the sample provider, not from assay-based typing. The paper as a whole reports these results and caveats: How much clinical and demographic metadata was included differed by source and by participant, and the metadata was provided uncurated.

One collaborating source in Seattle enrolled patients while the patients were actively infected and followed the patients over time throughout the course of disease. The collaborating institutions used their own protocols to collect whole blood in K2EDTA tubes. For TCRbeta analysis, collaborator samples were shipped as frozen whole blood, as isolated PBMCs, or as DNA extracted from either sample type. In the germline V gene, CDR1 corresponds to SGHNT and CDR2 to YENEEA. Ends trimmed: V by 5 bases, J by 4 bases; bases unmatched to a gene: 8. The cysteine opens and the phenylalanine closes a CDR3 of 15 amino acids. The DNA shown is the 45-base CDR3, in frame from base 1. With regard to this clone: Its antigen target is currently unknown. The record has no base qualities; no much larger clone is one base away.

The immunoSEQ Assay, a bias-controlled multiplex PCR, was used to amplify TCRbeta CDR3 regions from genomic DNA. The authors' analysis ran thus. The number of nucleated cells in each sample was estimated from the amplification of reference gene primers within the assay. Sequence reads were collapsed and filtered to measure the absolute abundance of every unique TCRbeta CDR3 rearrangement. For each sample, productive Simpson clonality was calculated as the square root of Simpson's diversity index over productive rearrangements. The immuneACCESS repertoire file appears here via TCRdb, limited to in-frame rearrangements. These files lack a portion of the clones; in checked studies, under half of the deficit traces to unresolved V genes, and the cause of the others is not known. V, J and clone size reflect that table, while D and trimming were determined from the DNA. The sample records just over 350,000 clones, 75% to 90% of which are singletons. Under 8.5% of the sample lies in the top ten.

Sequencing input: peripheral blood. The TCR comes from a woman in her sixties or seventies with COVID-19, enrolled during active disease. The chain was built from TRBV11-3 and TRBJ1-1, and 9 junctional nucleotides match TRBD1. The CDR3 reads CASSPSGTGFTEAFF. The DNA sequence is TGTGCCAGCAGCCCTTCCGGGACAGGGTTCACTGAAGCTTTCTTT. When the CDR3 is completed using the reference TRBV11-3 and TRBJ1-1 genes on either side, the full variable domain is EAGVVQSPRYKIIEKKQPVAFWCNPISGHNTLYWYLQNLGQGPELLIRYENEEAVDDSQLPKDRFSAERLKGVDSTLKIQPAELGDSAVYLCASSPSGTGFTEAFFGQGTRLTVV.